The rows below give T cell receptor beta chains drawn from one sample of a study of OX40 agonist ivuxolimab in advanced cancers. The table came from immunoSEQ multiplex PCR; TCRdb's copy has only in-frame clones and leaves some out. The data hold roughly 90,000 clones, with approximately 90% observed a single time. This specimen consisted of CD4+ or CD8+ T cells sorted from blood, obtained in a trial of the OX40 agonist ivuxolimab. These receptors originate from an adult with an advanced solid tumor such as melanoma, head and neck, liver or kidney cancer. The CDR3 runs from the conserved cysteine through the conserved F or W. A D gene is named only where the DNA matches it firmly.

NA	TRBV19	TRBJ2-6	CASSSGSGANVLTF
NA	TRBV30	TRBJ1-5	CAWSPDNSNQPQHF
TRBD1	TRBV5-1	TRBJ2-3	CASSPGQGPDTQYF
NA	TRBV6-4	TRBJ2-3	CASSVEGYSDTQYF
TRBD1	TRBV11-2	TRBJ1-3	CASSIPGGMGGNTIYF
NA	TRBV4-1	TRBJ1-1	CASTSTGLNTEAFF
NA	TRBV5-6	TRBJ2-7	CASSFFGTAGLYEQYF
TRBD1	TRBV4-1	TRBJ2-2	CASSRGTGYTGELFF
TRBD2	TRBV6-5	TRBJ2-7	CASSYRSGVMGEQYF
TRBD1	TRBV19	TRBJ2-1	CASSETGSSYNEQFF
NA	TRBV7-8	TRBJ1-3	CASSPRPFSGNTIYF
NA	TRBV10-3	TRBJ1-1	CAISESGRATEAFF
NA	TRBV30	TRBJ2-3	CAWSVSPDTQYF
NA	TRBV5-1	TRBJ1-6	CASSLGTDKGSPLHF
NA	TRBV5-4	TRBJ2-3	CASSAVSQRTDTQYF
TRBD2	TRBV6-5	TRBJ2-7	CASRRERERSYEQYF
TRBD2	TRBV9	TRBJ2-1	CASTRGGRNSEQFF
TRBD1	TRBV20-1	TRBJ1-2	CSARRDRVYTF
NA	TRBV7-9	TRBJ1-2	CASSGQQGPLNYGYTF
NA	TRBV2	TRBJ2-1	CASSEQGTPRSSYNEQFF
TRBD2	TRBV28	TRBJ2-7	CASSLGGGGSPREQYF
NA	TRBV11-2	TRBJ2-2	CASTRDGWNTGELFF
NA	TRBV18	TRBJ2-4	CASSPQNRAKNIQYF
NA	TRBV6-5	TRBJ1-4	CASSYYSPNEKLFF
NA	TRBV7-9	TRBJ2-5	CASSFGKGQETQYF
NA	TRBV6-1	TRBJ2-7	CASSVRGGGYEQYF
TRBD1	TRBV18	TRBJ2-7	CASSPPGQGAHEQYF
NA	TRBV5-5	TRBJ1-5	CASSRDNQPQHF
NA	TRBV6-4	TRBJ1-1	CASSDREAFF
TRBD1	TRBV5-4	TRBJ2-5	CASSPPSTGRIETQYF
NA	TRBV10-3	TRBJ1-5	CAISEGQGYQPQHF
NA	TRBV28	TRBJ1-2	CASSLTTYGYTF
TRBD2	TRBV7-9	TRBJ2-2	CASMREGGELFF
NA	TRBV28	TRBJ1-4	CASSFSRENEKLFF
TRBD2	TRBV7-6	TRBJ2-5	CASSLRAGGQETQYF
TRBD1	TRBV7-9	TRBJ1-2	CASSLSGTGYYGYTF
TRBD1	TRBV6-5	TRBJ1-6	CASSTGGVYSPLHF
TRBD1	TRBV5-1	TRBJ2-7	CASTLGGSDRAYEQYF
NA	TRBV18	TRBJ2-2	CASSPASDTGELFF
TRBD1	TRBV9	TRBJ2-1	CASSLQGSSYNEQFF
NA	TRBV30	TRBJ1-4	CASVGNTNEKLFF